The 17 T cell receptor beta chains below all came from one sample that was sequenced in a study of CD4 T cells in relation to SARS-CoV-2 and coronaviruses. Unexposed donor CD4+ T cells date from about 2011-2018, before the COVID-19 pandemic. CD4+ T cells were isolated from the cells after 10 days of culture. No antigen has been identified for these receptors. Produced via immunoSEQ multiplex PCR; TCRdb's table is partial and in-frame only. This sample has 18,000 or so clones, with nearly 75% found just once. What was sequenced was CD4+ T cells from PBMCs, cultured in vitro. The receptors shown here come from a human donor in good health.

The CDR3 loop is CASSSADRVYTGELFF. CDR3 nucleotide sequence: TGTGCCAGCAGCTCCGCGGACAGGGTATACACCGGGGAGCTGTTTTTT. The chain couples TRBV5-8 to TRBJ2-2; 8 nucleotides line up with TRBD1. Germline CDR1 and CDR2: SGHTS and YDEGEE. Trimming at V came to 3 bases and at J to 3 bases, leaving 7 bases not matched to a gene. This CDR3 has 16 residues.

The chain recombines TRBV5-1 with TRBJ2-5; a weak D match, TRBD1 (5 bases). Germline values: CDR1 SGHRS, CDR2 YFSETQ. Trimming stripped 0 bases from V and 4 bases from J, with 13 bases between. This CDR3 is built from 15 residues. The DNA for the CDR3 is TGCGCCAGCAGCTTGGCTTTCTACCAGGGAGAGACCCAGTACTTC. Protein product: CASSLAFYQGETQYF.

The gene calls are TRBV6-5 and TRBJ1-2; maybe TRBD1 (5 bases). The CDR3 has 15 residues. Germline lookup yields CDR1 MNHEY and CDR2 SVGAGI. V lost 6 bases and J 6 bases, leaving 20 bases between the germline ends. The CDR3 is CASSKLWGDGDGYTF. The CDR3 nucleotides read TGTGCCAGCAGCAAGTTATGGGGGGACGGGGATGGCTACACCTTC.

This chain links TRBV25-1 with TRBJ2-7; D is undetermined. The CDR3 consists of 15 residues. Between the trimmed V and J ends, which lost 5 bases and 0 bases, there was a span of 14 bases. Germline-derived CDR1 and CDR2 are MGHDK and SYGVNS. DNA for the CDR3: TGTGCCAGCAGTATATTAGCAGAGAGCTCCTACGAGCAGTACTTC. The encoded protein is CASSILAESSYEQYF.

The chain recombines TRBV27 with TRBJ1-2, with D possibly TRBD1 on 5 matching bases. The length of the CDR3 is 15 residues. Trimming pared 5 bases from V and 3 bases from J, leaving 16 bases between. Germline V CDR1 and CDR2: MNHEY, SMNVEV (reference sequence). CDR3 nucleotide sequence: TGTGCCAGCAGTGCTGGCGACAGATTGTACTATGGCTACACCTTC. Translating it yields CASSAGDRLYYGYTF.

V and J are TRBV7-9 and TRBJ1-6, with D possibly TRBD1 on 6 matching bases. Germline CDR1 SEHNR, CDR2 FQNEAQ (reference sequence). The CDR3 is 12 residues long. Trimming removed 5 bases from V and 9 bases from J, with 8 bases in between. CDR3: CASSAGVSPLHF. CDR3 sequence (DNA): TGTGCCAGCAGCGCAGGGGTTTCACCCCTCCACTTT.

This clone was observed a few times. V is TRBV19 and J is TRBJ1-5; 8 bases are a match to TRBD1. The CDR3 covers 15 residues. Germline V gives CDR1 LNHDA, CDR2 SQIVND (reference sequence). Trimming cost V 5 bases and J 3 bases; bases outside gene matches: 6. The CDR3 bases are TGTGCCAGTAGTTCGGGACAGGCTTTCAATCAGCCCCAGCATTTT. Residues: CASSSGQAFNQPQHF. The complete variable domain, with remaining parts taken from reference TRBV19 and TRBJ1-5, reads DGGITQSPKYLFRKEGQNVTLSCEQNLNHDAMYWYRQDPGQGLRLIYYSQIVNDFQKGDIAEGYSVSREKKESFPLTVTSAQKNPTAFYLCASSSGQAFNQPQHFGDGTRLSIL.

This clone came up once. This sequence joins TRBV4-2 and TRBJ1-6; 8 bases are a match to TRBD1. Germline CDR1 LGHNA, CDR2 YNFKEQ. Losses at the gene ends were 0 bases for V and 0 bases for J; bases not matched to a gene: 1. CDR3 length: 17 amino acids. The CDR3 protein is CASSQDQGASYNSPLHF. CDR3 in DNA: TGTGCCAGCAGCCAAGACCAGGGGGCCTCCTATAATTCACCCCTCCACTTT.

The chain carries TRBV7-3 and TRBJ2-1; D gene unclear. Germline-derived CDR1 and CDR2 are SGHTA and FQGTGA. CDR3 length: 13 residues. Trimming shortened V by 0 bases and J by 8 bases, and 8 bases separated the two germline ends. The CDR3 spells CASSLTAVDEQFF. CDR3 DNA: TGTGCCAGCAGCTTAACTGCGGTCGATGAGCAGTTCTTC.

V is TRBV6-5 and J is TRBJ2-7; D is possibly TRBD1 (7 bases). Germline V gene data show CDR1 as MNHEY and CDR2 as SVGAGI. Trimming took off 5 bases at V and 4 bases at J, with 18 bases between the two ends. CDR3 size: 15 residues. CDR3 in DNA: TGTGCCAGCAGTCCTTTCAACAGGGGACTGTACGAGCAGTACTTC. This gives the protein CASSPFNRGLYEQYF.

V usage is TRBV30 and J usage is TRBJ1-2, with D perhaps matching TRBD1 (5 bases). V was clipped by 7 bases and J by 2 bases, with 17 bases between them. Germline V CDR1 and CDR2: GTSNPN, SVGIG (reference sequence). CDR3 length: 14 amino acids. The CDR3 nucleotides read TGTGCCTCGAGAATGACGACAGCAAACTATGGCTACACCTTC. It specifies CASRMTTANYGYTF.

The chain couples TRBV5-3 to TRBJ2-7; TRBD2 agrees at 12 bases. TRBV5-3 is given ORF status, its function remaining uncertain. Unmatched junction bases numbered 8, after V lost 0 bases and J lost 1 base. The CDR3 extends over 18 amino acids. CDR3 DNA: TGTGCCAGAAGCTTGGGTGGACTAGCGGGATTAGGTTCCTACGAGCAGTACTTC. It specifies CARSLGGLAGLGSYEQYF.

The J gene is TRBJ1-5, the V gene TRBV30, with 8 bases matching TRBD1. Losses at the gene ends were 5 bases for V and 6 bases for J; bases not matched to a gene: 6. Germline V gene lookup returns CDR1 GTSNPN and CDR2 SVGIG (reference sequence). There are 13 residues in the CDR3. Here the CDR3 DNA reads TGTGCCTGGGCCCGACAGGGGAGTCAGCCCCAGCATTTT. Translating it yields CAWARQGSQPQHF.

This clone has just a few counts. The rearrangement links TRBV5-6 to TRBJ2-1, with 8 bases matching TRBD2. Germline trimming cut 2 bases from V and 5 bases from J; bases unmatched to any gene: 6. The CDR3 extends over 15 amino acids. CDR1 SGHDT and CDR2 YYEEEE come from the germline V gene. The CDR3 DNA reads TGTGCCAGCAGCTTATGGACTAGCAGCAACAATGAGCAGTTCTTC. Its protein product is CASSLWTSSNNEQFF. The complete variable domain, with remaining parts taken from reference TRBV5-6 and TRBJ2-1, reads DAGVTQSPTHLIKTRGQQVTLRCSPKSGHDTVSWYQQALGQGPQFIFQYYEEEERQRGNFPDRFSGHQFPNYSSELNVNALLLGDSALYLCASSLWTSSNNEQFFGPGTRLTVL.

This chain links TRBV7-3 with TRBJ1-6; possibly TRBD1 for D (5 bases). Deletions cut 1 base from V and 8 bases from J, with 12 bases between. The CDR3 covers 15 residues. Germline V gene data show CDR1 as SGHTA and CDR2 as FQGTGA. CDR3 in DNA: TGTGCCAGCAGCTTAAGCAGGGTGGTGGATTCACCCCTCCACTTT. Residues: CASSLSRVVDSPLHF.

This clone was seen a handful of times. This chain uses TRBV2 with TRBJ2-2; D gene unclear. The CDR3 spans 13 residues. Germline V gives CDR1 SNHLY, CDR2 FYNNEI. V was clipped by 6 bases and J by 2 bases, with 7 bases between them. The CDR3 nucleotides read TGTGCCAGCAGGACCATAAACACCGGGGAGCTGTTTTTT. Its protein is CASRTINTGELFF.

The V and J genes are TRBV3-1 (or the pseudogene TRBV3-2) and TRBJ2-1; D not certain. Between the trimmed V and J ends, which lost 4 bases and 9 bases, there was a span of 10 bases. CDR3 length: 12 amino acids. Germline CDR1 LGHDT, CDR2 YNNKEL (reference sequence). The CDR3 is CASSLPLGEQFF. The CDR3 bases are TGTGCCAGCAGCCTCCCCTTGGGTGAGCAGTTCTTC.